Listed here is a single T cell receptor beta chain. Antigen specificity is unknown. This sample is drawn from a study of breast tumors, draining lymph nodes, adjacent tissues. Study-level points and caveats: Compared with lymph nodes, tumors were less diverse; compared with nontumor tissue, more. Compared with basal-like, luminal-like tumors shared significantly more repertoire with nontumor tissue.

Germline loops: CDR1 SEHNR, CDR2 FQNEAQ (reference sequence). The CDR3 loop spans 16 amino acids. The V and J ends lost 4 bases and 2 bases, in that order; junction bases with no gene match: 6. TCRdb fed the multiplex PCR reads into MiXCR, producing one record per CDR3 protein. The table shows around 17,000 distinct CDR3 sequences, with 45% occurring only once. The sample was tumor-adjacent breast tissue. This receptor was obtained from a female donor with breast cancer. Some clones in this sample may be carry-over from other donors' samples. The genes are TRBV7-9 and TRBJ2-5, with 11 bases lining up with TRBD1. CDR3 loop: CASSSSGTGGQETQYF. CDR3 in DNA: TGTGCCAGCAGCTCTTCCGGGACAGGGGGACAAGAGACCCAGTACTTC.